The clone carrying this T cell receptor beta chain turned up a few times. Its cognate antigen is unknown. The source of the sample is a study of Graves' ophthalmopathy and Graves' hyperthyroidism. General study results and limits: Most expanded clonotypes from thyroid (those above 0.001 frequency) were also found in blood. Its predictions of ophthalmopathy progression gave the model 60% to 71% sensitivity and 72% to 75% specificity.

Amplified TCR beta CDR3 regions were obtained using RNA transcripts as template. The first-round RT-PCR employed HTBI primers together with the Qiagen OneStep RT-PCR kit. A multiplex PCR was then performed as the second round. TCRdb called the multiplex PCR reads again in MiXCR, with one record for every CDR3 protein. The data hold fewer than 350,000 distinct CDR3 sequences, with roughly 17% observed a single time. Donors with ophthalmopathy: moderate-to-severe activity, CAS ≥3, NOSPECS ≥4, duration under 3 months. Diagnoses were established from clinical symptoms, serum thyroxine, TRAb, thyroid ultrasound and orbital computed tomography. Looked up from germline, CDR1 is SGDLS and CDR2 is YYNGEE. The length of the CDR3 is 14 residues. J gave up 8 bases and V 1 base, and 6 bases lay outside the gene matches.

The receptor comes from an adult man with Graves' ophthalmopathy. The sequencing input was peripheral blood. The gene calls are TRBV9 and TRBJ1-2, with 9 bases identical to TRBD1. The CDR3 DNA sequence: TGTGCCAGCAGCGTAAACAGGGGGCTAGAGGGCTACACCTTC. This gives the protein CASSVNRGLEGYTF.